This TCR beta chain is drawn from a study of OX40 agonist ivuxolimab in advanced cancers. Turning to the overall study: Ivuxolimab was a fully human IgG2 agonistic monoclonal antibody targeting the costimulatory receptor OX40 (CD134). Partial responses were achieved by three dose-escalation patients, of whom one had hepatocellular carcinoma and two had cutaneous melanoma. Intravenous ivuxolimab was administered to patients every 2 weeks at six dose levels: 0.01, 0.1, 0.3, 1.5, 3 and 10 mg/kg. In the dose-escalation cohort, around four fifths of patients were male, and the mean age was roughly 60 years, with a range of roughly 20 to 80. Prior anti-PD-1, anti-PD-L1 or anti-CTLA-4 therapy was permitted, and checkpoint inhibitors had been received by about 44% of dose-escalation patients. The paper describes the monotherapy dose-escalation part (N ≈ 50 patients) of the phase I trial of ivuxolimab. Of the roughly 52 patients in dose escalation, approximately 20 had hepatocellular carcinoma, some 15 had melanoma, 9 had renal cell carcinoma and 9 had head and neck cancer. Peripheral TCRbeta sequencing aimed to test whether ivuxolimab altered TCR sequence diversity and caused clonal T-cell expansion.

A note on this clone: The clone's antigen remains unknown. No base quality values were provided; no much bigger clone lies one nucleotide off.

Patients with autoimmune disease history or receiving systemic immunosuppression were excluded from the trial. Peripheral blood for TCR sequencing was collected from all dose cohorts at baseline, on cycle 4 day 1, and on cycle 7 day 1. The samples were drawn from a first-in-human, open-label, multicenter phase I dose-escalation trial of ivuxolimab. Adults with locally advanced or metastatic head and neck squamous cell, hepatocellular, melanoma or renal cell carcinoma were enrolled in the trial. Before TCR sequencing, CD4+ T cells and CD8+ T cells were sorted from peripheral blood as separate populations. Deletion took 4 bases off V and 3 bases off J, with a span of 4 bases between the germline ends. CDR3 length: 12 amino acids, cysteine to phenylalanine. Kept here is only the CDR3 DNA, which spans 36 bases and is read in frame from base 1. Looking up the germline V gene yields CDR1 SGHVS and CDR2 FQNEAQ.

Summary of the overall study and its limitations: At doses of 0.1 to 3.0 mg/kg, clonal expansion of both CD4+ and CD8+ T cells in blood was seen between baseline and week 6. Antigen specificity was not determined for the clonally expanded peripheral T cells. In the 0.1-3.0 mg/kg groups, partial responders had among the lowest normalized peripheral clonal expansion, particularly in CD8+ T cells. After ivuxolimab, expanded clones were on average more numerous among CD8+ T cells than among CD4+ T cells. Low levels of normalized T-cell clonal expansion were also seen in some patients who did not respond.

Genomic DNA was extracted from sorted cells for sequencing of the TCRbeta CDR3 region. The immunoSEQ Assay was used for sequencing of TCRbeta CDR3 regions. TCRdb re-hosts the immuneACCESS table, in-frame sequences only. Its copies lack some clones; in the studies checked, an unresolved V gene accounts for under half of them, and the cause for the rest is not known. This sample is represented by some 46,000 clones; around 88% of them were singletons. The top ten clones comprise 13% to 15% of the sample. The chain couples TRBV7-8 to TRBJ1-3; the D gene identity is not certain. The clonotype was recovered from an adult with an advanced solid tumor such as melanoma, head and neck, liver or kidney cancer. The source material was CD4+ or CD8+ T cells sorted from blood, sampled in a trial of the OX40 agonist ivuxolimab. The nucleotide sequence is TGTGCCAGCAGCTCTTATGGAAACACCATATATTTT. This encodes CASSSYGNTIYF.